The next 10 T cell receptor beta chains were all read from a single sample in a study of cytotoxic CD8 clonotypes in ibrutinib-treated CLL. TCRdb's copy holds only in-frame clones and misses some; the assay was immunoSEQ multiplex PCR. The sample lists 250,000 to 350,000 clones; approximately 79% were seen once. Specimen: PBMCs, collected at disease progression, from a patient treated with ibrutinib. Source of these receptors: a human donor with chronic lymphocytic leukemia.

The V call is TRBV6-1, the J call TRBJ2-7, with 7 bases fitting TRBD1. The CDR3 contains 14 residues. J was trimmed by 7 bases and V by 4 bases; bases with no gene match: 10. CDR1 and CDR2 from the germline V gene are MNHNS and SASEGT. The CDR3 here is CASSVLGQPSEQYF. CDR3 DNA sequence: TGTGCCAGCAGTGTCCTGGGACAGCCGTCAGAGCAGTACTTC.

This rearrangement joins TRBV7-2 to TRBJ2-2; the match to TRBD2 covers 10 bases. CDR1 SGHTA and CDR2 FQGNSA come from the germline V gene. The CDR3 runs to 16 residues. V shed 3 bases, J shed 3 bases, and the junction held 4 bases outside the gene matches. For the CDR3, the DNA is TGTGCCAGCAGCTTTAAGCGGGAGGGTTACACCGGGGAGCTGTTTTTT. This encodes CASSFKREGYTGELFF.

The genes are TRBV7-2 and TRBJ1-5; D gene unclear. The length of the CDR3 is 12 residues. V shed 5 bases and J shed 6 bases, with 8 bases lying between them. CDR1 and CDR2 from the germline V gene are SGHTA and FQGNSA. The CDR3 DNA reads TGTGCCAGCAGCATCCAAGCTCAGCCCCAGCATTTT. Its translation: CASSIQAQPQHF.

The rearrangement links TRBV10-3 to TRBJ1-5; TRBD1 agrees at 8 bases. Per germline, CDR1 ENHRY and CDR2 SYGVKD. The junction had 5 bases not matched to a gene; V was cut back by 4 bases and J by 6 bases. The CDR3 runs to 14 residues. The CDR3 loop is CAISGTGNGQPQHF. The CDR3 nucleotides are TGTGCCATCAGTGGGACAGGGAACGGTCAGCCCCAGCATTTT.

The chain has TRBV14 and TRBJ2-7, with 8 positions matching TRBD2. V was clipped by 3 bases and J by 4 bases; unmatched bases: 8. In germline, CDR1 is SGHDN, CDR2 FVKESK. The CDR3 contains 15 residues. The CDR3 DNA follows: TGTGCCAGCAGCCAGACGAGCGGGAGCGAGTACGAGCAGTACTTC. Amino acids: CASSQTSGSEYEQYF.

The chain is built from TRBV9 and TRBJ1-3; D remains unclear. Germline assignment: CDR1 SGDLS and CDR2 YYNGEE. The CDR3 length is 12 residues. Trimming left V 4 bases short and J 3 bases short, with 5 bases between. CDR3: CASSPHGNTIYF. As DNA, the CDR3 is TGTGCCAGCAGCCCACATGGAAACACCATATATTTT.

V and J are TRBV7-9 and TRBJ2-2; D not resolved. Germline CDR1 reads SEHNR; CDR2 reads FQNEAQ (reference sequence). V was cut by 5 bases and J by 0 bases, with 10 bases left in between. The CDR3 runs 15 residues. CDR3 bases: TGTGCCAGCAGCCCTTGGGTGACGAACACCGGGGAGCTGTTTTTT. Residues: CASSPWVTNTGELFF. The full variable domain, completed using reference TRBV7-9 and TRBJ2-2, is DTGVSQNPRHKITKRGQNVTFRCDPISEHNRLYWYRQTLGQGPEFLTYFQNEAQLEKSRLLSDRFSAERPKGSFSTLEIQRTEQGDSAMYLCASSPWVTNTGELFFGEGSRLTVL.

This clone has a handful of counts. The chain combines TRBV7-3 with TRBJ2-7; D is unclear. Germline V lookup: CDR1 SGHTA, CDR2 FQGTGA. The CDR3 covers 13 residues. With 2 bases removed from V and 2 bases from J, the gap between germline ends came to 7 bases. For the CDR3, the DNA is TGTGCCAGCAGCTTAGGGTCAGCCTACGAGCAGTACTTC. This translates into CASSLGSAYEQYF.

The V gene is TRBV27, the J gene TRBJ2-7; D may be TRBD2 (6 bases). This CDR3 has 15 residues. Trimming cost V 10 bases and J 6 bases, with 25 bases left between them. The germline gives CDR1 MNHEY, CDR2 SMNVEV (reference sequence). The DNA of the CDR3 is TGTGCCACCTACAGACTCGATACTAACGGGGGCGAGCAGTACTTC. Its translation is CATYRLDTNGGEQYF.

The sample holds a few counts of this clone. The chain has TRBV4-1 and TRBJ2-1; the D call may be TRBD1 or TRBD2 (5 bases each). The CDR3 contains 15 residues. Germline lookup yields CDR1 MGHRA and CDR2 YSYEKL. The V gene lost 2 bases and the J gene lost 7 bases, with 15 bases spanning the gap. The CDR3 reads CASSQIPGPRNEQFF. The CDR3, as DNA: TGCGCCAGCAGCCAAATACCGGGACCAAGAAATGAGCAGTTCTTC.